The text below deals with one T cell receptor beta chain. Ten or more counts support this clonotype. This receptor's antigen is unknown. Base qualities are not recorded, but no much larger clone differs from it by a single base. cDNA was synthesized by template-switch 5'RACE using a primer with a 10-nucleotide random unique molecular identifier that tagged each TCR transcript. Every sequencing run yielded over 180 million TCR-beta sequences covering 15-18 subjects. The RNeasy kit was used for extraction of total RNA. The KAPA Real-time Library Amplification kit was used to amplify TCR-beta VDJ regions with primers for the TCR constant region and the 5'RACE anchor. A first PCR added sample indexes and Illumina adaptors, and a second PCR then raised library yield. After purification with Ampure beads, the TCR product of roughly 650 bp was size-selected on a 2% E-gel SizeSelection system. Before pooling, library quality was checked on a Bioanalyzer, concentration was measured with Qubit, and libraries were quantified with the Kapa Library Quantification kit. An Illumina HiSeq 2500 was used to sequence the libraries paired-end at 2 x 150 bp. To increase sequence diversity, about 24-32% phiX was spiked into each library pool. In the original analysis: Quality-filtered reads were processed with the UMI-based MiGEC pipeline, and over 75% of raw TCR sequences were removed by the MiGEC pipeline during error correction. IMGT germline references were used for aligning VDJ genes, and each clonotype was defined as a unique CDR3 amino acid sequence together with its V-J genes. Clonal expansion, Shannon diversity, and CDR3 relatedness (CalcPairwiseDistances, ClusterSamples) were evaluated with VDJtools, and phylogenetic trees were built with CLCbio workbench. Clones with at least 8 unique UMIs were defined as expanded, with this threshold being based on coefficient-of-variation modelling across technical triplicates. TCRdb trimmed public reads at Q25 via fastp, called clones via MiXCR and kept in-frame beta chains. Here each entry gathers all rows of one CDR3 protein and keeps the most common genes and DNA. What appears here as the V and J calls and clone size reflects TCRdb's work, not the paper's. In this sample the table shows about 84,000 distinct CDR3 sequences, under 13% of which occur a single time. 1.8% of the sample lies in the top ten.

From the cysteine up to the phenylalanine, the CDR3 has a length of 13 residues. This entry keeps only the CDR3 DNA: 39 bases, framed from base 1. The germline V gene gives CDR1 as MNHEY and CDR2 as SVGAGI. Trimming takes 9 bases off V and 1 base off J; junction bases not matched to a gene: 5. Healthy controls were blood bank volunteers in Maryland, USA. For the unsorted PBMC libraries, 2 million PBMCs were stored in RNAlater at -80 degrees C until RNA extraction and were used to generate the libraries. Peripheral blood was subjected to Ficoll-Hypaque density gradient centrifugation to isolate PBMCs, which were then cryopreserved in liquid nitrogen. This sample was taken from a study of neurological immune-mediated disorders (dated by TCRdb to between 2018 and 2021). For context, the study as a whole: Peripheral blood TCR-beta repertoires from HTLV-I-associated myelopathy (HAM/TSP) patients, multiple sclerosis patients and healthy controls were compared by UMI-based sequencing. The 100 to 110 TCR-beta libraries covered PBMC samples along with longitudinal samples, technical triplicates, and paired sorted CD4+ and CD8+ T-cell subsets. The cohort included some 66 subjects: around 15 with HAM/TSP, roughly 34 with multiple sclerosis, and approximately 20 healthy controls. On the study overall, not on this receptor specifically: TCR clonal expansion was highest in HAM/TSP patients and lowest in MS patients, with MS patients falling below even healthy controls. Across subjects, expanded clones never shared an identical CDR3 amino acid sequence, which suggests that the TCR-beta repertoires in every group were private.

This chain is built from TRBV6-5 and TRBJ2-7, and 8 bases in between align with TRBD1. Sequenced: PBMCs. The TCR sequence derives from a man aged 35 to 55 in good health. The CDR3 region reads CASGQGLSYEQYF. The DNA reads TGTGCCAGTGGACAGGGTCTATCCTACGAGCAGTACTTC.